This passage covers 2 T cell receptor beta chains from one sample sequenced in a study of T cells after somatic rescue of genetic block. Profiling relied on immunoSEQ multiplex PCR, and the TCRdb table lists in-frame clones only, not all of them. Of roughly 51,000 clones in the sample, 90% to 97% were seen once. Sequences were obtained from peripheral blood mononuclear cells (PBMCs). These receptors were obtained from a child younger than two.

The J gene is TRBJ2-1, the V gene TRBV7-3, with D unclear. The V gene lost 2 bases and the J gene lost 3 bases, with 5 bases spanning the gap. CDR1 is SGHTA, CDR2 FQGTGA, per germline. The CDR3 runs to 13 residues. For the CDR3, the DNA is TGTGCCAGCAGCTTAGGCAGCTACAATGAGCAGTTCTTC. Its protein is CASSLGSYNEQFF.

This chain joins TRBV6-5 and TRBJ2-7, with 11 bases identical to TRBD2. Germline CDR1 and CDR2: MNHEY and SVGAGI. The V gene end was trimmed by 5 bases and the J gene end by 3 bases; junction bases not matched to a gene: 6. This CDR3 has 15 residues. CDR3 DNA: TGTGCCAGCAGTAGGGGACTAGCGGCTAACTACGAGCAGTACTTC. Translated: CASSRGLAANYEQYF.